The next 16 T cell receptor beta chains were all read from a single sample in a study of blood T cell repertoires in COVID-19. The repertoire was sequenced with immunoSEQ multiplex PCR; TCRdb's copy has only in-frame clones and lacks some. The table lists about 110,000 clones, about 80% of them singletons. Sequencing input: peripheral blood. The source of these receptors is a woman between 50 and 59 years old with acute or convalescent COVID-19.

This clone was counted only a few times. CDR3 sequence reads: CASSPYDRNTEAFF. The CDR3 DNA follows: TGTGCCAGTAGTCCCTACGACAGGAACACTGAAGCTTTCTTT. The rearrangement uses TRBV19 and TRBJ1-1; D perhaps matches TRBD1 (5 bases). Per germline, CDR1 LNHDA and CDR2 SQIVND (reference sequence). The V end lost 5 bases, the J end lost 1 base, and 11 bases lay between the germline ends. CDR3 length equals 14 residues.

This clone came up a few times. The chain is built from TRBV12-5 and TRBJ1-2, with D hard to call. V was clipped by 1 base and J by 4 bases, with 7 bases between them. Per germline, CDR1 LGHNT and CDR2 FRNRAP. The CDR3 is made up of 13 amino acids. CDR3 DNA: TGTGCTAGTGGTTTGGCCGAGTCCTATGGCTACACCTTC. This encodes CASGLAESYGYTF. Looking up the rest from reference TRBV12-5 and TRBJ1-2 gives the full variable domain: DARVTQTPRHKVTEMGQEVTMRCQPILGHNTVFWYRQTMMQGLELLAYFRNRAPLDDSGMPKDRFSAEMPDATLATLKIQPSEPRDSAVYFCASGLAESYGYTFGSGTRLTVV.

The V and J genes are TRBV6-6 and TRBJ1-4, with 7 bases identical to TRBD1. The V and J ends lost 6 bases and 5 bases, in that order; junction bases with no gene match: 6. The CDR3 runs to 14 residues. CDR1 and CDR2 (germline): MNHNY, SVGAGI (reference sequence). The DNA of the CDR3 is TGTGCCAGCAGCTTCGGGACAGTAAATGAAAAACTGTTTTTT. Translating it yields CASSFGTVNEKLFF.

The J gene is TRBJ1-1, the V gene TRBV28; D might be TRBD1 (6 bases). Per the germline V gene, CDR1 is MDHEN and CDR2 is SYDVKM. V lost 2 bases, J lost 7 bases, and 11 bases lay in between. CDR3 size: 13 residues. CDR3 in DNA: TGTGCCAGCAGTTTACGGACAGCCGATGAAGCTTTCTTT. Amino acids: CASSLRTADEAFF.

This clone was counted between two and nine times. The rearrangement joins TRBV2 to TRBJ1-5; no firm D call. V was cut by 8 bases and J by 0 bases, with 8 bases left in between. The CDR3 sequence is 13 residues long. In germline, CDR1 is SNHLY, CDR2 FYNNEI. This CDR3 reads CASGQDSNQPQHF. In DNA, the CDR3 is TGTGCCAGCGGGCAAGATAGCAATCAGCCCCAGCATTTT. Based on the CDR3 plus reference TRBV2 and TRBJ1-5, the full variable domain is EPEVTQTPSHQVTQMGQEVILRCVPISNHLYFYWYRQILGQKVEFLVSFYNNEISEKSEIFDDQFSVERPDGSNFTLKIRSTKLEDSAMYFCASGQDSNQPQHFGDGTRLSIL.

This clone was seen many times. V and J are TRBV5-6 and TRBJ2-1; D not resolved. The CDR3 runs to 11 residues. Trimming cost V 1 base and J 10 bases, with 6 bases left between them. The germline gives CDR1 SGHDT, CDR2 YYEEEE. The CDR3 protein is CASSLSREQFF. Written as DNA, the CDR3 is TGTGCCAGCAGCTTGAGCCGGGAGCAGTTCTTC.

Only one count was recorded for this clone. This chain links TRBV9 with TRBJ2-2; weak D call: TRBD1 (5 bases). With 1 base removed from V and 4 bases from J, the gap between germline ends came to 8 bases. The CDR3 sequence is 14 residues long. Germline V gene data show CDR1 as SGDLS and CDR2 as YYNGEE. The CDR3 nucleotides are TGTGCCAGCAGCGTAAGGGGTACCACCGGGGAGCTGTTTTTT. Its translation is CASSVRGTTGELFF.

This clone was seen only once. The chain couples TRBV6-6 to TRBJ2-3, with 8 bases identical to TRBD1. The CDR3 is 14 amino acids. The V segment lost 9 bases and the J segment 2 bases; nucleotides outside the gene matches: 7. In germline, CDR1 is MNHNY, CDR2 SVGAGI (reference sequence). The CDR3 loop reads CASRTGGLTDTQYF. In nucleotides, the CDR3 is TGTGCCAGTAGAACAGGGGGACTCACAGATACGCAGTATTTT.

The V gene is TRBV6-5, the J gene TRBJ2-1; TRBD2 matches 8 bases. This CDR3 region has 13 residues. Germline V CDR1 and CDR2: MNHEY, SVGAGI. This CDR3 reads CACKRGIYNEQFF. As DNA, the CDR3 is TGTGCGTGTAAGCGGGGGATCTACAATGAGCAGTTCTTC.

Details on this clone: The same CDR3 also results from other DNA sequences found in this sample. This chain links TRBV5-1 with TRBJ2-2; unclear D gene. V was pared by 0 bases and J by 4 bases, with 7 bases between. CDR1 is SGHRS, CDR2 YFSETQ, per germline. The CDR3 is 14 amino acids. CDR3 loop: CASSLGERTGELFF. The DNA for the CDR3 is TGCGCCAGCAGCTTGGGCGAGCGCACCGGGGAGCTGTTTTTT.

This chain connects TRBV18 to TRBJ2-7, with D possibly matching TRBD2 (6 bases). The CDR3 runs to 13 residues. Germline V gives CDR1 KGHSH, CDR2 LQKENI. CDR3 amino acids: CASSRLGTAGNSV. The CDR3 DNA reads TGTGCCAGCTCCCGCTTAGGGACTGCGGGTAATAGTGTC.

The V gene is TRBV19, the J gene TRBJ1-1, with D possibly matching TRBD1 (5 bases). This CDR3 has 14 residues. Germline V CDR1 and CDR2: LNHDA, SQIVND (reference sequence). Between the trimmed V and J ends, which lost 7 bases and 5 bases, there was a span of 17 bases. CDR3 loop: CASTGGGAFTEAFF. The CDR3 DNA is TGTGCCAGTACTGGGGGGGGTGCTTTTACTGAAGCTTTCTTT.

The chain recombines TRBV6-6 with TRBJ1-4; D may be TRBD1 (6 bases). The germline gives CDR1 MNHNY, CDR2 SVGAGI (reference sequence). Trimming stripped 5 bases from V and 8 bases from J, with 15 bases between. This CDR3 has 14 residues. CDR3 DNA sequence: TGTGCCAGCAGTCCCCCGGGGACACCGGAAAAACTGTTTTTT. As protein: CASSPPGTPEKLFF.

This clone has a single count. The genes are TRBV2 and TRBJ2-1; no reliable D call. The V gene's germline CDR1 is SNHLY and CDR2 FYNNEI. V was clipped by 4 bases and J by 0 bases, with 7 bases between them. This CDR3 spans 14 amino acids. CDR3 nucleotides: TGTGCCAGCAGTGTTTCGAGCTCCTACAATGAGCAGTTCTTC. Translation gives CASSVSSSYNEQFF.

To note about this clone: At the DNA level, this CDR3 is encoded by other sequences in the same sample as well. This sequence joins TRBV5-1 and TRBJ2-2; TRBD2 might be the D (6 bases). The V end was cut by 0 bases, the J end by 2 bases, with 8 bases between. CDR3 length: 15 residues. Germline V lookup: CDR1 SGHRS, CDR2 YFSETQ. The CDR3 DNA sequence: TGCGCCAGCAGCTTGGCGGGGGTCAACACCGGGGAGCTGTTTTTT. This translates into CASSLAGVNTGELFF.

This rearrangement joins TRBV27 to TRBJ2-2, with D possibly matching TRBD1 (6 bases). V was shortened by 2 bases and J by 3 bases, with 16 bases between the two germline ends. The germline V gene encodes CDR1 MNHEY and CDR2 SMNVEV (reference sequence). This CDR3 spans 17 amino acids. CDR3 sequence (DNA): TGTGCCAGCAGTTTACAACAGGGATACGGGGACACCGGGGAGCTGTTTTTT. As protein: CASSLQQGYGDTGELFF.